The 27 T cell receptor beta chains below were found in one sample sequenced in a study of OX40 agonist ivuxolimab in advanced cancers. To prepare the library, the immunoSEQ multiplex PCR assay was applied. Held by TCRdb, this immuneACCESS table contains in-frame sequences only and omits some clones. Under half of the omission traces to an unresolved V gene where checked; the cause of the rest is unknown. Across this sample there are approximately 80,000 clones, with roughly nine tenths seen only once. The ten largest clones capture roughly 0.2% of the sample. The material sequenced was CD4+ or CD8+ T cells sorted from blood, taken in a trial of the OX40 agonist ivuxolimab. Receptors were obtained from an adult with an advanced solid tumor such as melanoma, head and neck, liver or kidney cancer.

This clone was observed a single time. V usage is TRBV28 and J usage is TRBJ1-1, with no clear D. The V and J ends lost 10 bases and 4 bases respectively, with 10 bases between them. This CDR3 has 11 residues. Germline lookup yields CDR1 MDHEN and CDR2 SYDVKM. The chain's CDR3 is CAITFGTEAFF. CDR3 nucleotide sequence: TGTGCCATTACTTTCGGCACTGAAGCTTTCTTT.

The chain recombines TRBV6-6 with TRBJ2-1; D ambiguous. The germline CDR1 and CDR2 sequences are MNHNY and SVGAGI (reference sequence). Trimming took off 0 bases at V and 5 bases at J, with 8 bases between the two ends. The CDR3 totals 14 residues. In DNA, the CDR3 is TGTGCCAGCAGTTACTCGTTGGGGAACAATGAGCAGTTCTTC. Encoded protein: CASSYSLGNNEQFF.

The J gene is TRBJ2-3, the V gene TRBV5-1, with D possibly matching TRBD1 (5 bases). Germline CDR1 is SGHRS and CDR2 is YFSETQ. Trimming took off 1 base at V and 0 bases at J, with 9 bases between the two ends. CDR3 length equals 15 residues. CDR3 sequence: CASSLTKGSTDTQYF. CDR3 bases: TGCGCCAGCAGCTTGACAAAGGGGAGCACAGATACGCAGTATTTT.

This chain connects TRBV2 to TRBJ2-4; D is possibly TRBD2 (6 bases). The germline V and J ends were trimmed by 6 bases and 0 bases, with 9 bases remaining between them. Germline V lookup: CDR1 SNHLY, CDR2 FYNNEI. This CDR3 contains 14 residues. CDR3 nucleotides: TGTGCCAGCAGGGAGGGGATAGCCAAAAACATTCAGTACTTC. It encodes CASREGIAKNIQYF.

This clone came up once. The chain carries TRBV19 and TRBJ2-7, with D perhaps being TRBD1 or TRBD2 (6 bases each). From germline, CDR1 is LNHDA and CDR2 SQIVND (reference sequence). Trimming cost V 5 bases and J 5 bases, with 16 bases left between them. CDR3 length: 14 residues. The DNA for the CDR3 is TGTGCCAGTAGTGTGGGGGGCAATTTCGACGAGCAGTACTTC. Protein product: CASSVGGNFDEQYF.

In this sample, this clone turned up once. This chain connects TRBV27 to TRBJ2-6; possible D gene TRBD2, 5 bases. V lost 6 bases, J lost 15 bases, and 12 bases lay in between. Per germline, CDR1 MNHEY and CDR2 SMNVEV (reference sequence). The CDR3 is made up of 11 amino acids. As DNA, the CDR3 is TGTGCCAGCAGAGAGGGAGCGTCCCTGACTTTC. Its protein is CASREGASLTF. Combining the CDR3 with reference TRBV27 and TRBJ2-6 gives the whole variable domain EAQVTQNPRYLITVTGKKLTVTCSQNMNHEYMSWYRQDPGLGLRQIYYSMNVEVTDKGDVPEGYKVSRKEKRNFPLILESPSPNQTSLYFCASREGASLTFGAGSRLTVL.

The gene calls are TRBV2 and TRBJ2-3; 7 bases agree with TRBD2. V was pared by 4 bases and J by 4 bases, with 5 bases of the junction left unmatched. In germline, CDR1 is SNHLY, CDR2 FYNNEI. The CDR3 contains 14 residues. CDR3 bases: TGTGCCAGCAGTGGAAATGGGGGGGCAGATACGCAGTATTTT. Translated: CASSGNGGADTQYF.

The chain links TRBV6-5 to TRBJ1-1; maybe TRBD1 (5 bases). V was trimmed by 2 bases and J by 1 base, leaving 11 bases between them. CDR1 is MNHEY and CDR2 is SVGAGI in the germline V gene. The CDR3 has 15 amino acids. The DNA of the CDR3 is TGTGCCAGCAGTTACGAGGGGCGCCCGAACACTGAAGCTTTCTTT. This codes for CASSYEGRPNTEAFF.

The chain is built from TRBV5-1 and TRBJ2-3; possible D gene TRBD1, 5 bases. The germline CDR1 and CDR2 sequences are SGHRS and YFSETQ. V shed 3 bases and J shed 9 bases, with 17 bases lying between them. CDR3 length equals 14 residues. This CDR3 is CASSWATDKGTQYF. In DNA form, the CDR3 reads TGCGCCAGCAGCTGGGCGACAGACAAGGGGACGCAGTATTTT. The full variable domain, in which reference TRBV5-1 and TRBJ2-3 provide the parts outside the CDR3, is KAGVTQTPRYLIKTRGQQVTLSCSPISGHRSVSWYQQTPGQGLQFLFEYFSETQRNKGNFPGRFSGRQFSNSRSEMNVSTLELGDSALYLCASSWATDKGTQYFGPGTRLTVL.

The chain couples TRBV9 to TRBJ2-2; maybe TRBD2 (5 bases). CDR3 size: 14 residues. V was trimmed by 2 bases and J by 8 bases, leaving 13 bases between them. CDR1 and CDR2 (germline): SGDLS, YYNGEE. The CDR3 bases are TGTGCCAGCAGCGTGAGAGGGTCCCGGGGGGAGCTGTTTTTT. Residues: CASSVRGSRGELFF.

This clone was observed once. The rearrangement joins TRBV11-1 to TRBJ2-1; 12 bases fit TRBD1. The germline gives CDR1 SGHAT, CDR2 FQDESV (reference sequence). V trimming: 4 bases; J trimming: 7 bases; junction bases outside the gene matches: 5. The CDR3 is made up of 15 amino acids. The CDR3 is CASSSRDRGRNEQFF. In nucleotides, the CDR3 is TGTGCCAGCAGCTCCCGGGACAGGGGGCGGAATGAGCAGTTCTTC.

The rearrangement joins TRBV5-4 to TRBJ2-7, with 8 bases aligning to TRBD1. This CDR3 is built from 15 residues. J was trimmed by 5 bases and V by 1 base; bases with no gene match: 8. Per the germline V gene, CDR1 is SGHNT and CDR2 is YYREEE (reference sequence). The CDR3 spells CASSLQGAAFHEQYF. CDR3 nucleotide sequence: TGTGCCAGCAGCTTGCAGGGGGCTGCTTTCCACGAGCAGTACTTC.

This clone was seen a single time. This sequence joins TRBV19 and TRBJ2-2; D may be TRBD1 (6 bases). V was shortened by 8 bases and J by 0 bases, with 10 bases between the two germline ends. CDR1 is LNHDA and CDR2 is SQIVND in the germline V gene (reference sequence). CDR3 size: 14 residues. The CDR3 DNA reads TGTGCCAGTCAAGGGGGTACGAACACCGGGGAGCTGTTTTTT. Its translation: CASQGGTNTGELFF.

This clone was seen a few times. Other DNA sequences within the sample encode an identical CDR3. The J gene is TRBJ1-2, the V gene TRBV29-1, with 9 bases fitting TRBD1. Germline CDR1 is SQVTM and CDR2 is ANQGSEA. The CDR3 totals 13 residues. The V gene end was trimmed by 6 bases and the J gene end by 2 bases; junction bases not matched to a gene: 4. The DNA of the CDR3 is TGCAGCGTACGCACAGGGGGCAACTATGGCTACACCTTC. Translation gives CSVRTGGNYGYTF.

The rearrangement uses TRBV5-1 and TRBJ1-1; D not resolved. The length of the CDR3 is 14 residues. Germline CDR1 and CDR2: SGHRS and YFSETQ. Trimming left V 1 base short and J 0 bases short, with 7 bases between. CDR3 residues: CASSLWSLNTEAFF. The CDR3 DNA reads as TGCGCCAGCAGCTTGTGGAGCCTGAACACTGAAGCTTTCTTT.

The chain has TRBV30 and TRBJ1-1; perhaps TRBD1 as D (5 bases). CDR1 GTSNPN and CDR2 SVGIG come from the germline V gene (reference sequence). The CDR3 length is 16 residues. Deletions cut 0 bases from V and 0 bases from J, with 14 bases between. For the CDR3, the DNA is TGTGCCTGGAGTGTACTTACAGGAGGTATGAACACTGAAGCTTTCTTT. Translation gives CAWSVLTGGMNTEAFF. Using reference TRBV30 and TRBJ1-1 for the parts outside the CDR3, the full variable domain is SQTIHQWPATLVQPVGSPLSLECTVEGTSNPNLYWYRQAAGRGLQLLFYSVGIGQISSEVPQNLSASRPQDRQFILSSKKLLLSDSGFYLCAWSVLTGGMNTEAFFGQGTRLTVV.

The chain couples TRBV7-2 to TRBJ2-3, with 10 bases matching TRBD2. Germline V gene data show CDR1 as SGHTA and CDR2 as FQGNSA. The CDR3 covers 16 residues. The V segment lost 0 bases and the J segment 10 bases; nucleotides outside the gene matches: 10. This chain's CDR3 is CASSLAVSSGGLAQYF. DNA for the CDR3: TGTGCCAGCAGCTTAGCGGTTTCTAGCGGGGGCCTGGCGCAGTATTTT.

V gene TRBV7-3 combines with J gene TRBJ2-3; 8 nucleotides agree with TRBD2. There are 17 residues in the CDR3. The germline V gene encodes CDR1 SGHTA and CDR2 FQGTGA. After removal of 0 bases from V and 5 bases from J, the junction contained 10 bases not matched to a gene. CDR3 bases: TGTGCCAGCAGCTTAACTCCTCTGCGGGAGGCCCGAGATACGCAGTATTTT. This gives the protein CASSLTPLREARDTQYF.

This chain joins TRBV11-2 and TRBJ2-7; 11 bases match TRBD2. The V gene's germline CDR1 is SGHAT and CDR2 FQNNGV. Germline trimming cut 1 base from V and 2 bases from J; bases unmatched to any gene: 1. This CDR3 has 15 amino acids. The DNA of the CDR3 is TGTGCCAGCAGCTTAGTAGCGGGAGGGCCCTACGAGCAGTACTTC. Protein product: CASSLVAGGPYEQYF.

The chain recombines TRBV2 with TRBJ2-1, with a weak D call TRBD1 (5 bases). Between the trimmed V and J ends, which lost 2 bases and 5 bases, there was a span of 10 bases. This CDR3 contains 14 residues. Per germline, CDR1 SNHLY and CDR2 FYNNEI. Written as DNA, the CDR3 is TGTGCCAGCAGTGAATTGGGGCCCCACAATGAGCAGTTCTTC. Translation gives CASSELGPHNEQFF.

About this clone: Mismatch with germline at one junction end may stem from a read error. The same CDR3 is also encoded by other DNA sequences in this sample. The CDR3 region is CASSDDPNTGELFF. The CDR3 DNA reads as TGTGCCAGCAGCGACGACCCGAACACCGGAGAGCTGTTTTTT. This sequence joins TRBV5-4 and TRBJ2-2; D ambiguous. Germline V lookup: CDR1 SGHNT, CDR2 YYREEE (reference sequence). The CDR3 runs 14 residues.

V is TRBV30 and J is TRBJ1-2, with 10 positions matching TRBD1. The J segment lost 6 bases and the V segment lost 2 bases, leaving 3 bases of the junction unmatched. CDR1 GTSNPN and CDR2 SVGIG come from the germline V gene (reference sequence). The CDR3 runs 13 residues. The CDR3 bases are TGTGCCTGGAGTCAAGGACAGGGGGATGGCTACACCTTC. Amino acids: CAWSQGQGDGYTF.

The rearrangement uses TRBV7-3 and TRBJ2-7; 9 bases are a match to TRBD1. Germline CDR1 is SGHTA and CDR2 is FQGTGA. The CDR3 contains 15 residues. The junction had 7 bases not matched to a gene; V was cut back by 3 bases and J by 4 bases. The CDR3 here is CASSFGQGPTYEQYF. In DNA, the CDR3 is TGTGCCAGCAGCTTTGGACAGGGGCCCACGTACGAGCAGTACTTC. Full variable domain (missing parts from reference TRBV7-3 and TRBJ2-7): GAGVSQTPSNKVTEKGKYVELRCDPISGHTALYWYRQSLGQGPEFLIYFQGTGAADDSGLPNDRFFAVRPEGSVSTLKIQRTERGDSAVYLCASSFGQGPTYEQYFGPGTRLTVT.

The CDR3 sequence is CSVMSGGVADTQYF. CDR3 DNA: TGCAGCGTTATGAGCGGGGGGGTAGCAGATACGCAGTATTTT. J is TRBJ2-3 and V is TRBV29-1, with TRBD2 matching over 10 bases. The CDR3 consists of 14 residues. Germline CDR1 SQVTM, CDR2 ANQGSEA. V shed 5 bases, J shed 4 bases, and the junction held 6 bases outside the gene matches.

The chain combines TRBV7-9 with TRBJ2-6; D gene unclear. V lost 5 bases to trimming and J lost 2 bases, with 10 bases between them. CDR1 and CDR2 from the germline V gene are SEHNR and FQNEAQ (reference sequence). The CDR3 runs to 15 residues. The CDR3 is CASSPAQPGANVLTF. CDR3 sequence (DNA): TGTGCCAGCAGCCCCGCCCAGCCTGGGGCCAACGTCCTGACTTTC.

V gene TRBV11-2 combines with J gene TRBJ2-7, with D possibly matching TRBD2 (5 bases). This CDR3 comprises 12 residues. V was cut by 5 bases and J by 6 bases, with 11 bases left in between. Germline V gives CDR1 SGHAT, CDR2 FQNNGV. The CDR3 is CASSPRTVEQYF. Written as DNA, the CDR3 is TGTGCCAGCAGCCCCCGGACTGTCGAGCAGTACTTC.

The J gene is TRBJ2-4, the V gene TRBV19; 11 bases line up with TRBD1. The germline V gene encodes CDR1 LNHDA and CDR2 SQIVND (reference sequence). V lost 8 bases, J lost 4 bases, and 4 bases stayed unmatched. This CDR3 is 14 amino acids long. CDR3 residues: CASADRGQKNIQYF. CDR3 DNA: TGTGCCAGTGCGGACAGGGGGCAAAAAAACATTCAGTACTTC.